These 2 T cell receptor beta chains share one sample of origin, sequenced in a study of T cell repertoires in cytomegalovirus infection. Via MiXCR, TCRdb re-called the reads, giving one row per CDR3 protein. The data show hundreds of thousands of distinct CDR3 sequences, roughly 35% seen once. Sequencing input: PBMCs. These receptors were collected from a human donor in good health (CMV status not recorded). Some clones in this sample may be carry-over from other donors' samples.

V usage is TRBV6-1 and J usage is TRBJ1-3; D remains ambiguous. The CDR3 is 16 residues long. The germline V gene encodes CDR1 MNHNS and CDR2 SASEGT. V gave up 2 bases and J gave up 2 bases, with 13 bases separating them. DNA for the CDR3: TGTGCCAGCAGTGAACCCTCCAGAGAAACTGGAAACACCATATATTTT. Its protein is CASSEPSRETGNTIYF.

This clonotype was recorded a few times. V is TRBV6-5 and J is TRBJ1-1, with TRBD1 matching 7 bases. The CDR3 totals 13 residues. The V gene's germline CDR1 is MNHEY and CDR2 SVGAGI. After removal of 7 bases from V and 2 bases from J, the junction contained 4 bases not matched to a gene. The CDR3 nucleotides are TGTGCCAGCAAGCGACAGGGTAACACTGAAGCTTTCTTT. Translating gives CASKRQGNTEAFF.